A single sample gave rise to the 15 T cell receptor beta chains below, sequenced in a study of identical twins. TCRdb ran MiXCR on the 5' RACE reads and lists one entry per CDR3 protein. In the table there are around 1.7 million distinct CDR3 sequences, more than 30% of which are singletons. The specimen was cord blood. These receptors were obtained from a newborn girl in good health.

V is TRBV9 and J is TRBJ2-1, with a weak D call TRBD1 (5 bases). Trimming cost V 0 bases and J 9 bases, with 19 bases left between them. Per the germline V gene, CDR1 is SGDLS and CDR2 is YYNGEE. This CDR3 has 16 residues. The DNA of the CDR3 is TGTGCCAGCAGCGTAGCCTCCTTGGGGTCCACAGGTGAGCAGTTCTTC. The encoded protein is CASSVASLGSTGEQFF.

This sequence joins TRBV7-6 and TRBJ2-5, with a weak D call TRBD2 (6 bases). Per the germline V gene, CDR1 is SGHVS and CDR2 is FNYEAQ. The CDR3 spans 14 residues. The V gene lost 1 base and the J gene lost 5 bases, with 11 bases spanning the gap. The CDR3 loop reads CASSLVAEGETQYF. The CDR3 DNA is TGTGCCAGCAGCTTAGTGGCGGAGGGGGAGACCCAGTACTTC.

The chain has TRBV20-1 and TRBJ1-2; D is uncertain. The V gene lost 6 bases and the J gene lost 5 bases, with 16 bases spanning the gap. CDR1 and CDR2 (germline): DFQATT, SNEGSKA (reference sequence). The CDR3 sequence is 13 residues long. The CDR3 DNA sequence: TGCAGTGCCACAAGGCTTAACTCTTATGGCTACACCTTC. It translates to CSATRLNSYGYTF.

The chain couples TRBV28 to TRBJ2-3; 12 nucleotides match TRBD2. The V gene's germline CDR1 is MDHEN and CDR2 SYDVKM. This CDR3 contains 23 residues. V lost 5 bases and J lost 0; bases outside the gene matches: 24. The CDR3: CASSPIWGSSGRALIPSTDTQYF. Written as DNA, the CDR3 is TGTGCCAGCAGTCCCATTTGGGGGTCTAGCGGGAGGGCCTTAATTCCTAGCACAGATACGCAGTATTTT.

This clonotype was recorded a few times. This sequence joins TRBV10-3 and TRBJ1-6, with D perhaps TRBD1 (6 bases). Germline loops: CDR1 ENHRY, CDR2 SYGVKD. CDR3 length: 17 residues. V was trimmed by 0 bases and J by 8 bases, leaving 17 bases between them. CDR3 bases: TGTGCCATCAGTGAGTCGGTTTATTGGGGGCAGGATTCACCCCTCCACTTT. The encoded protein is CAISESVYWGQDSPLHF.

This clonotype showed up just a few times. The gene calls are TRBV5-1 and TRBJ2-1, with a possible D match to TRBD2 (6 bases). This CDR3 region has 14 residues. V lost 0 bases and J 8 bases, leaving 12 bases between the germline ends. Germline assignment: CDR1 SGHRS and CDR2 YFSETQ. The CDR3 here is CASSLGLVGDEQFF. The CDR3 DNA reads as TGCGCCAGCAGCTTGGGACTAGTAGGCGATGAGCAGTTCTTC. The full variable domain, its missing parts supplied by reference TRBV5-1 and TRBJ2-1, is KAGVTQTPRYLIKTRGQQVTLSCSPISGHRSVSWYQQTPGQGLQFLFEYFSETQRNKGNFPGRFSGRQFSNSRSEMNVSTLELGDSALYLCASSLGLVGDEQFFGPGTRLTVL.

This clonotype was observed a handful of times. The V and J genes are TRBV5-5 and TRBJ2-7; D not resolved. The CDR3 totals 14 residues. The ends were cut back, 1 base at V and 0 bases at J, with 8 bases in the middle. CDR1 and CDR2 from the germline V gene are SGHKS and YYEKEE (reference sequence). As DNA, the CDR3 is TGTGCCAGCAGCTTGATGGCAGCCTCCTACGAGCAGTACTTC. Translation gives CASSLMAASYEQYF.

The chain carries TRBV11-2 and TRBJ2-7; D unresolved. CDR3 length: 16 amino acids. Germline V gene lookup returns CDR1 SGHAT and CDR2 FQNNGV. V gave up 3 bases and J gave up 0 bases, with 15 bases separating them. CDR3 DNA: TGTGCCAGCAGCTTCCCCCGTACGCTGAGCTCCTACGAGCAGTACTTC. This codes for CASSFPRTLSSYEQYF.

The V and J genes are TRBV5-1 and TRBJ2-3; 11 positions match TRBD2. Germline V gene sequence: CDR1 SGHRS, CDR2 YFSETQ. The V gene end was trimmed by 7 bases and the J gene end by 5 bases; junction bases not matched to a gene: 6. The CDR3 contains 14 residues. The CDR3 sequence: CASYSLAGGDTQYF. Written as DNA, the CDR3 is TGCGCCAGCTATAGTCTAGCGGGAGGAGATACGCAGTATTTT.

This clonotype came up once. This rearrangement joins TRBV21-1 to TRBJ2-7. TRBV21-1 is given as a pseudogene. This CDR3 comprises 12 residues. Here the CDR3 DNA reads TGTGCCAGCGGCAAAGACTCCTACGAGCAGTACTTC. It yields the protein CASGKDSYEQYF.

In its sample, this clonotype was seen a few times. The genes are TRBV15 and TRBJ2-3, with D tentatively TRBD2 (5 bases). With 3 bases removed from V and 4 bases from J, the gap between germline ends came to 5 bases. This CDR3 has 12 amino acids. Germline CDR1 is LNHNV and CDR2 is YYDKDF (reference sequence). CDR3 in amino acids: CATSSSADTQYF. CDR3 coding DNA: TGTGCCACCAGCAGTAGCGCAGATACGCAGTATTTT.

The chain employs TRBV7-9 and TRBJ2-1, with 12 bases lining up with TRBD1. This CDR3 comprises 16 residues. With V trimmed by 1 base and J by 6 bases, 4 bases remained unmatched. Germline assignment: CDR1 SEHNR and CDR2 FQNEAQ (reference sequence). The CDR3 sequence is CASSLVGDRGLNEQFF. For the CDR3, the DNA is TGTGCCAGCAGCTTAGTTGGGGACAGGGGGCTCAATGAGCAGTTCTTC.

The sample holds one count of this clonotype. V gene TRBV19 combines with J gene TRBJ2-3, with 8 bases lining up with TRBD1. Unmatched junction bases numbered 7, after V lost 1 base and J lost 4 bases. The CDR3 consists of 16 residues. Germline V gene sequence: CDR1 LNHDA, CDR2 SQIVND (reference sequence). DNA for the CDR3: TGTGCCAGTAGTATAGTCAGGGGGCCGGTAGCAGATACGCAGTATTTT. It encodes CASSIVRGPVADTQYF.

This clonotype was detected once. V and J are TRBV6-1 and TRBJ1-4; 9 positions agree with TRBD1. Germline CDR1 reads MNHNS; CDR2 reads SASEGT. V lost 7 bases, J lost 2 bases, and 5 bases stayed unmatched. The CDR3 covers 15 residues. CDR3 residues: CASTRDRATNEKLFF. The CDR3 DNA reads as TGTGCCAGCACCCGGGACAGGGCGACTAATGAAAAACTGTTTTTT.

On this clonotype: One end of the junction varies from germline; a read error may be responsible. The chain has TRBV6-2 or TRBV6-3 and TRBJ1-5; no reliable D call. The CDR3 length is 13 residues. Germline values: CDR1 MNHEY, CDR2 SVGEGT. The CDR3 sequence: CASNYLVGQPQHF. In DNA, the CDR3 is TGTGCCAGCAATTACCTCGTTGGGCAGCCCCAGCATTTT.